The 9 T cell receptor beta chains in this list originate from one sample, sequenced in a study of CD8 T cells in ankylosing spondylitis. TCRdb reprocessed the 5' RACE reads with MiXCR, giving one entry per CDR3 protein. The sample consists of 300,000 to 400,000 distinct CDR3 sequences, more than 20% of them appearing once. Specimen: blood, either unsorted or a sorted T cell fraction (not recorded which). The receptors here all came from a male donor with ankylosing spondylitis or in good health (not recorded which).

The CDR3 region is CASSKTGEGYEQYF. The CDR3 DNA follows: TGTGCCAGCAGTAAGACAGGGGAGGGCTACGAGCAGTACTTC. The chain carries TRBV25-1 and TRBJ2-7; D perhaps matches TRBD1 (8 bases). Trimming stripped 5 bases from V and 3 bases from J, with 14 bases between. Germline CDR1 and CDR2: MGHDK and SYGVNS. The CDR3 is made up of 14 amino acids.

This clonotype was seen a handful of times. The chain recombines TRBV5-1 with TRBJ2-7; no definite D call. Looked up from germline, CDR1 is SGHRS and CDR2 is YFSETQ. V lost 0 bases, J lost 3 bases, and 10 bases lay in between. This CDR3 is built from 14 residues. CDR3 bases: TGCGCCAGCAGCTTGGTTGCAACCAGCTACGAGCAGTACTTC. It is translated as CASSLVATSYEQYF.

J is TRBJ1-6 and V is TRBV9; D gene ambiguous. The V gene lost 0 bases and the J gene lost 7 bases, with 5 bases spanning the gap. CDR3 length: 13 amino acids. Looked up from germline, CDR1 is SGDLS and CDR2 is YYNGEE. CDR3 loop: CASSVGPNSPLHF. CDR3 sequence (DNA): TGTGCCAGCAGCGTAGGGCCGAATTCACCCCTCCACTTT.

V is TRBV7-2 and J is TRBJ2-1; D gene ambiguous. Germline loops: CDR1 SGHTA, CDR2 FQGNSA. The CDR3 extends over 13 amino acids. V dropped 0 bases and J dropped 8 bases, with 8 bases sitting between them. The CDR3 coding sequence is TGTGCCAGCAGCTTAGCGCCTACATATGAGCAGTTCTTC. As protein: CASSLAPTYEQFF.

This clonotype was counted between two and nine times. The rearrangement joins TRBV7-9 to TRBJ1-5; the D gene is possibly TRBD1 (6 bases). The V end was cut by 0 bases, the J end by 6 bases, with 9 bases between. The CDR3 consists of 14 residues. Looked up from germline, CDR1 is SEHNR and CDR2 is FQNEAQ (reference sequence). The CDR3: CASSLAVRGQPQHF. The CDR3 DNA sequence: TGTGCCAGCAGCTTAGCGGTCAGGGGTCAGCCCCAGCATTTT.

This rearrangement joins TRBV6-2 or TRBV6-3 to TRBJ2-5, with TRBD2 as a possible D gene (6 bases). Germline CDR1 MNHEY, CDR2 SVGEGT. Deletions cut 8 bases from V and 7 bases from J, with 17 bases between. This CDR3 spans 13 amino acids. The CDR3: CASGIADGGTQYF. In DNA form, the CDR3 reads TGTGCCAGCGGGATAGCGGACGGGGGGACCCAGTACTTC.

This clonotype was seen a few times. V usage is TRBV28 and J usage is TRBJ2-7; possible D gene TRBD2, 5 bases. Trimming removed 5 bases from V and 4 bases from J, with 15 bases in between. Germline V gene sequence: CDR1 MDHEN, CDR2 SYDVKM. The CDR3 is 14 residues long. CDR3 DNA sequence: TGTGCCAGCAGTCCACTCGGAGGACGTTACGAGCAGTACTTC. Translated: CASSPLGGRYEQYF.

This clonotype has a handful of counts. The CDR3 sequence: CSAPARDSPEAFF. For the CDR3, the DNA is TGCAGTGCCCCGGCGAGGGATAGCCCTGAAGCTTTCTTT. The V gene is TRBV20-1, the J gene TRBJ1-1, with D hard to call. This CDR3 is 13 amino acids long. The germline V gene has CDR1 DFQATT and CDR2 SNEGSKA (reference sequence). Trimming took off 6 bases at V and 6 bases at J, with 17 bases between the two ends.

There are a few counts of this clonotype. The chain links TRBV2 to TRBJ2-7; D is perhaps TRBD2 (7 bases). V was shortened by 1 base and J by 6 bases, with 19 bases between the two germline ends. The germline CDR1 and CDR2 sequences are SNHLY and FYNNEI. The CDR3 has 16 residues. The CDR3 coding sequence is TGTGCCAGCAGTGAAGGGGTGGGGGGGCCACCTCCCGAGCAGTACTTC. It translates to CASSEGVGGPPPEQYF.